These 25 T cell receptor beta chains originate from one sample sequenced in a study of blood T cell repertoires in COVID-19. TCRdb keeps only in-frame clones here, not all; method: immunoSEQ multiplex PCR. Among roughly 200,000 clones, 80% to 85% were seen once, and the ten largest hold 27%. The material sequenced was peripheral blood. The receptors shown here come from a man aged 40-49 years with acute or convalescent COVID-19.

The chain couples TRBV7-2 to TRBJ2-1; tentative D call: TRBD2 (6 bases). This CDR3 contains 14 residues. Germline values: CDR1 SGHTA, CDR2 FQGNSA. Trimming took off 0 bases at V and 8 bases at J, with 11 bases between the two ends. The CDR3 reads CASSLAGGNDEQFF. CDR3 sequence (DNA): TGTGCCAGCAGCTTAGCGGGAGGTAACGATGAGCAGTTCTTC.

In nucleotides, the CDR3 is TGTGCCAGCAGCCCAATTCCCGGGACAGGGGGCATGAACACTGAAGCTTTCTTT. It specifies CASSPIPGTGGMNTEAFF. This rearrangement joins TRBV11-2 to TRBJ1-1; 12 bases line up with TRBD1. CDR1 and CDR2 (germline): SGHAT, FQNNGV. The J segment lost 0 bases and the V segment lost 5 bases, leaving 10 bases of the junction unmatched. CDR3 length: 18 amino acids.

The chain has TRBV29-1 and TRBJ1-1, with D tentatively TRBD1 (6 bases). The V and J ends lost 7 bases and 7 bases respectively, with 16 bases between them. The CDR3 sequence is 12 residues long. CDR1 is SQVTM, CDR2 ANQGSEA, per germline. Here the CDR3 reads CSASRGIGEAFF. The CDR3 DNA follows: TGCAGCGCGTCCAGGGGAATCGGTGAAGCTTTCTTT.

This clone was recorded only once. CDR3 loop: CAWSVGNPDAEAFF. Written as DNA, the CDR3 is TGTGCCTGGAGTGTCGGGAACCCGGATGCTGAAGCTTTCTTT. This chain uses TRBV30 with TRBJ1-1; no clear D. Trimming removed 0 bases from V and 6 bases from J, with 14 bases in between. CDR3 length: 14 amino acids. Germline V gene data show CDR1 as GTSNPN and CDR2 as SVGIG (reference sequence).

This clone was seen many times. The V and J genes are TRBV21-1 and TRBJ2-7; the table assigns TRBD2, which was not confirmed against the DNA. TRBV21-1 is listed as a pseudogene. This CDR3 comprises 14 residues. In nucleotides, the CDR3 is TGTGCCAGCAGCAAAGCTGATTTGGGTTCGAGGGTATGGGTC. Translated: CASSKADLGSRVWV.

The J gene is TRBJ2-7, the V gene TRBV5-1; D not certain. Germline V gene lookup returns CDR1 SGHRS and CDR2 YFSETQ. This CDR3 comprises 15 residues. V was trimmed by 0 bases and J by 0 bases, leaving 10 bases between them. The CDR3 loop is CASSLGFSTSYEQYF. The CDR3 DNA reads as TGCGCCAGCAGCTTGGGTTTCAGTACCTCCTACGAGCAGTACTTC. The complete variable domain, with remaining parts taken from reference TRBV5-1 and TRBJ2-7, reads KAGVTQTPRYLIKTRGQQVTLSCSPISGHRSVSWYQQTPGQGLQFLFEYFSETQRNKGNFPGRFSGRQFSNSRSEMNVSTLELGDSALYLCASSLGFSTSYEQYFGPGTRLTVT.

The chain has TRBV2 and TRBJ1-1; the D gene is possibly TRBD1 (5 bases). Germline V gene lookup returns CDR1 SNHLY and CDR2 FYNNEI. The V end was cut by 2 bases, the J end by 2 bases, with 12 bases between. The CDR3 extends over 15 amino acids. The CDR3 DNA follows: TGTGCCAGCAGTGAATTTGGGGCTGCCAACACTGAAGCTTTCTTT. Protein: CASSEFGAANTEAFF.

The chain joins TRBV6-5 to TRBJ2-1; 9 bases match TRBD1. CDR3 length equals 15 residues. Germline trimming cut 7 bases from V and 7 bases from J; bases unmatched to any gene: 11. Germline V gene data show CDR1 as MNHEY and CDR2 as SVGAGI. Here the CDR3 reads CASIPGQGFWNEQFF. CDR3 coding DNA: TGTGCCAGCATCCCGGGACAGGGTTTTTGGAATGAGCAGTTCTTC.

CDR3 amino acids: CASSHYTSGRDETQYF. The CDR3 nucleotides are TGTGCCAGCAGCCATTACACTAGCGGGAGGGATGAGACCCAGTACTTC. V usage is TRBV3-1 (or the pseudogene TRBV3-2) and J usage is TRBJ2-5; the match to TRBD2 covers 13 bases. Trimming cost V 3 bases and J 5 bases; bases outside gene matches: 6. Looked up from germline, CDR1 is LGHDT and CDR2 is YNNKEL (reference sequence). This CDR3 region has 16 residues.

This chain links TRBV5-4 with TRBJ1-2; D not certain. Trimming took 4 bases from V and 1 from J, leaving 11 bases between them. The CDR3 sequence is 14 residues long. Germline CDR1 and CDR2: SGHNT and YYREEE (reference sequence). DNA for the CDR3: TGTGCCAGCAGCCCGTCGGTAGATAACTATGGCTACACCTTC. Its protein product is CASSPSVDNYGYTF.

The rearrangement joins TRBV19 to TRBJ1-5; D is ambiguous. This CDR3 has 17 amino acids. Per germline, CDR1 LNHDA and CDR2 SQIVND (reference sequence). V lost 3 bases and J lost 2, with 17 bases in between. The CDR3 loop reads CASSIGPPALGNQPQHF. In nucleotides, the CDR3 is TGTGCCAGTAGTATTGGGCCGCCGGCTTTAGGCAATCAGCCCCAGCATTTT.

V and J are TRBV11-2 and TRBJ1-3; no reliable D call. V lost 2 bases and J 4 bases, leaving 12 bases between the germline ends. The CDR3 is made up of 15 amino acids. Germline V gives CDR1 SGHAT, CDR2 FQNNGV. The CDR3 bases are TGTGCCAGCAGCTTATACAGCCTACAAGGAAACACCATATATTTT. Translation: CASSLYSLQGNTIYF.

The J gene is TRBJ1-2, the V gene TRBV14; no clear D gene. The CDR3 consists of 13 residues. CDR1 and CDR2 (germline): SGHDN, FVKESK. Trimming stripped 4 bases from V and 4 bases from J, with 10 bases between. CDR3 protein: CASSLTGSYGYTF. The CDR3 DNA sequence: TGTGCCAGCAGCCTTACCGGGTCCTATGGCTACACCTTC.

This clone has a single count. The J gene is TRBJ2-1, the V gene TRBV29-1; perhaps TRBD2 as D (6 bases). Germline CDR1 is SQVTM and CDR2 is ANQGSEA. V lost 4 bases to trimming and J lost 7 bases, with 17 bases between them. The CDR3 is made up of 14 amino acids. The CDR3 coding sequence is TGCAGCGTTGGGGGGTGGTTAGCGGAGAATGAGCAGTTCTTC. It specifies CSVGGWLAENEQFF.

The chain combines TRBV7-9 with TRBJ2-2, with 12 positions matching TRBD2. Per the germline V gene, CDR1 is SEHNR and CDR2 is FQNEAQ (reference sequence). CDR3 length equals 18 residues. Unmatched junction bases numbered 5, after V lost 3 bases and J lost 0 bases. This chain's CDR3 is CASSFGLAGPANTGELFF. The CDR3, as DNA: TGTGCCAGCAGCTTCGGACTAGCGGGACCCGCGAACACCGGGGAGCTGTTTTTT.

The V and J genes are TRBV12-3 or TRBV12-4 and TRBJ2-2; D ambiguous. Trimming shortened V by 2 bases and J by 4 bases, and 5 bases separated the two germline ends. The CDR3 has 13 residues. The CDR3 loop reads CASSLQLTGELFF. For the CDR3, the DNA is TGTGCCAGCAGTTTACAACTCACCGGGGAGCTGTTTTTT.

The gene calls are TRBV6-4 and TRBJ2-2; 8 bases agree with TRBD2. V was clipped by 5 bases and J by 3 bases; unmatched bases: 11. CDR3 length equals 17 residues. Germline lookup yields CDR1 MRHNA and CDR2 SNTAGT. The CDR3 DNA reads TGTGCCAGCAGTACTCTTAGTAGCGGGAATCACACCGGGGAGCTGTTTTTT. Encoded protein: CASSTLSSGNHTGELFF.

This chain links TRBV7-8 with TRBJ2-7, with 10 bases that match TRBD1. In germline, CDR1 is SGHVS, CDR2 FQNEAQ. Losses at the gene ends were 5 bases for V and 2 bases for J; bases not matched to a gene: 3. The CDR3 is 14 residues long. This chain's CDR3 is CASSAGTGAYEQYF. The CDR3, as DNA: TGTGCCAGCAGCGCCGGGACAGGGGCCTACGAGCAGTACTTC.

The chain uses TRBV5-1 and TRBJ2-1, with D tentatively TRBD1 (6 bases). The CDR3 runs to 12 residues. The V end lost 4 bases, the J end lost 10 bases, and 12 bases lay between the germline ends. Germline V gene sequence: CDR1 SGHRS, CDR2 YFSETQ. CDR3 DNA sequence: TGCGCCAGCAGCGAAACAGGGAGCGAGCAGTTCTTC. It translates to CASSETGSEQFF.

The rearrangement links TRBV10-3 to TRBJ1-1; D may be TRBD1 (5 bases). The CDR3 runs to 13 residues. CDR1 and CDR2 (germline): ENHRY, SYGVKD. V lost 2 bases and J 6 bases, leaving 10 bases between the germline ends. CDR3 loop: CAISEKGWSEAFF. In DNA, the CDR3 is TGTGCCATCAGTGAGAAGGGGTGGTCTGAAGCTTTCTTT.

This clone came up once. The J gene is TRBJ2-7, the V gene TRBV11-3, with TRBD2 matching over 10 bases. The CDR3 sequence is 15 residues long. The germline V gene encodes CDR1 SGHNT and CDR2 YENEEA. With 0 bases clipped from V and 2 bases from J, the junction kept 1 base outside the gene matches. The CDR3 bases are TGTGCCAGCAGCTTAGAACTAGCGGGGCCCTACGAGCAGTACTTC. Protein product: CASSLELAGPYEQYF.

The chain links TRBV5-4 to TRBJ2-3; 12 bases are shared with TRBD2. This CDR3 contains 16 residues. The J segment lost 4 bases and the V segment lost 2 bases, leaving 5 bases of the junction unmatched. Germline V gene data show CDR1 as SGHNT and CDR2 as YYREEE (reference sequence). The CDR3 here is CASSLTSGRQADTQYF. In DNA form, the CDR3 reads TGTGCCAGCAGCTTAACTAGCGGGAGGCAAGCAGATACGCAGTATTTT.

V is TRBV18 and J is TRBJ2-7, with a weak D call TRBD1 (6 bases). CDR1 and CDR2 from the germline V gene are KGHSH and LQKENI. V was trimmed by 2 bases and J by 5 bases, leaving 13 bases between them. This CDR3 is 14 amino acids long. CDR3: CASSPSHRGNEQYF. The CDR3, as DNA: TGTGCCAGCTCACCATCCCATAGGGGGAACGAGCAGTACTTC.

A note on this clone: Other DNA sequences in this sample translate to the same CDR3. This chain connects TRBV29-1 to TRBJ1-1; D is unclear. Germline values: CDR1 SQVTM, CDR2 ANQGSEA. CDR3 length: 13 residues. V was pared by 2 bases and J by 0 bases, with 7 bases between. CDR3: CSVERRMNTEAFF. CDR3 bases: TGCAGCGTTGAACGTCGTATGAACACTGAAGCTTTCTTT.

This clone appeared once. The V gene is TRBV21-1, the J gene TRBJ1-1; no check of the table's D call, TRBD1, against the DNA was made. TRBV21-1 is a known pseudogene. The CDR3 loop spans 12 amino acids. CDR3 loop: CASSKGRREAFF. CDR3 in DNA: TGTGCCAGCAGCAAGGGCCGGCGTGAAGCTTTCTTT.